This T cell receptor beta chain was observed in a study of blood T cell repertoires in COVID-19. Study-level information: Samples of COVID-19 (acute and convalescent) were obtained from the United States, Italy and Spain. Sample material is recorded as cDNA or gDNA derived from T cells, B-cell-depleted T cells, or PBMCs.

The protocol was immunoSEQ multiplex PCR, while the TCRdb copy is restricted to in-frame clones and leaves out a portion. Among some 180,000 clones listed, around 91% were seen once. This CDR3 region has 15 residues. Trimming shortened V by 0 bases and J by 0 bases, and 11 bases separated the two germline ends. Germline assignment: CDR1 GTSNPN and CDR2 SVGIG (reference sequence). The receptor was derived from a man in his forties or fifties with acute or convalescent COVID-19. Source material: peripheral blood. The chain is built from TRBV30 and TRBJ1-1; possibly TRBD1 for D (6 bases). CDR3 in amino acids: CAWSVGGYLNTEAFF. The CDR3 DNA sequence: TGTGCCTGGAGTGTAGGGGGATACTTGAACACTGAAGCTTTCTTT.